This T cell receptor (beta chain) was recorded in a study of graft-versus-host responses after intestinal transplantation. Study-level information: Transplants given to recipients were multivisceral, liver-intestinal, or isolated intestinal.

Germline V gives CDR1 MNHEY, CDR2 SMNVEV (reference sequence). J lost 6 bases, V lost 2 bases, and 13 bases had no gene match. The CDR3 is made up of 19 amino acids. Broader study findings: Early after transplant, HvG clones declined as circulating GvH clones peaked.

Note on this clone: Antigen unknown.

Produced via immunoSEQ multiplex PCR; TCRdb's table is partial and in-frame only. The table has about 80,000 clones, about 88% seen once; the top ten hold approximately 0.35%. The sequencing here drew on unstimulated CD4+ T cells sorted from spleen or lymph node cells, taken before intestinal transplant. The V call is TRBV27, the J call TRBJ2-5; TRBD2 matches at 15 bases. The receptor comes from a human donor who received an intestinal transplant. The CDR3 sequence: CASSLLRTSGRAVEKTQYF. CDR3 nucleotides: TGTGCCAGCAGTTTACTCCGGACTAGCGGGAGGGCCGTGGAAAAGACCCAGTACTTC.